These T cell receptor beta chains were read from a single sample in a study of shared clonotypes between healthy human individuals. TCRdb's table, derived via immunoSEQ multiplex PCR, lists solely in-frame clones and lacks some. The sample lists under 2,500,000 clones; 95% were seen once. The specimen was naive CD4+ T cells sorted from blood. These receptors all come from a man between 18 and 29 years old in good health. Both conserved end residues are part of each CDR3. The D gene is left open where the match is weak. Some rows mark clone size as missing; the rest say once, few, many or name a class of expanded clone.

clone_size d_call j_call v_call cdr3_aa cdr3_nt
. . TRBJ1-5 TRBV6-1 CASSDGGVQPQHF TGTGCCAGCAGTGATGGAGGGGTTCAGCCCCAGCATTTT
. . TRBJ2-2 TRBV11-2 CASSSSRGELFF TGTGCCAGCAGCTCATCCCGGGGGGAGCTGTTTTTT
. TRBD1 TRBJ2-3 TRBV10-1 CASSEDRARTQYF TGCGCCAGCAGTGAGGACAGGGCAAGGACGCAGTATTTT
. TRBD2 TRBJ2-7 TRBV6-5 CASSYSAGGPGEQYF TGTGCCAGCAGTTACAGCGCGGGAGGGCCGGGAGAGCAGTACTTC
. TRBD2 TRBJ2-7 TRBV5-6 CASSLRSGRGKEQYF TGTGCCAGCAGCTTGAGGAGCGGGAGGGGGAAAGAGCAGTACTTC
. TRBD2 TRBJ2-5 TRBV2 CASRMGLWTSGRAGETQYF TGTGCCAGCAGGATGGGACTGTGGACTAGCGGGAGGGCGGGCGAGACCCAGTACTTC
. . TRBJ1-2 TRBV7-2 CASSSLRGEGYTF TGTGCCAGCAGCTCCCTCAGGGGAGAGGGCTACACCTTC
. . TRBJ1-3 TRBV11-2 CASSLLGSGNTIYF TGTGCCAGCAGCTTACTTGGTTCTGGAAACACCATATATTTT
. . TRBJ1-5 TRBV5-6 CASSPGWQNNQPQHF TGTGCCAGCAGCCCTGGGTGGCAGAACAATCAGCCCCAGCATTTT
. TRBD1 TRBJ2-7 TRBV10-3 CAISESAGGWEQYF TGTGCCATCAGTGAGTCGGCAGGGGGTTGGGAGCAGTACTTC
. . TRBJ1-6 TRBV7-9 CASSLNDRTSPLHF TGTGCCAGCAGCTTAAATGATCGGACTTCACCCCTCCACTTT
. . TRBJ1-4 TRBV11-2 CASSLAAGTNEKLFF TGTGCCAGCAGCTTAGCGGCAGGTACTAATGAAAAACTGTTTTTT
. . TRBJ2-5 TRBV2 CASSVPGQETQYF TGTGCCAGCAGTGTGCCGGGCCAAGAGACCCAGTACTTC
. . TRBJ1-1 TRBV18 CASSPRLNTEAFF TGTGCCAGCTCACCCAGGTTGAACACTGAAGCTTTCTTT
once TRBD1 TRBJ2-7 TRBV28 CAYGPGQTYEQYF TGTGCCTACGGACCGGGACAGACCTACGAGCAGTACTTC